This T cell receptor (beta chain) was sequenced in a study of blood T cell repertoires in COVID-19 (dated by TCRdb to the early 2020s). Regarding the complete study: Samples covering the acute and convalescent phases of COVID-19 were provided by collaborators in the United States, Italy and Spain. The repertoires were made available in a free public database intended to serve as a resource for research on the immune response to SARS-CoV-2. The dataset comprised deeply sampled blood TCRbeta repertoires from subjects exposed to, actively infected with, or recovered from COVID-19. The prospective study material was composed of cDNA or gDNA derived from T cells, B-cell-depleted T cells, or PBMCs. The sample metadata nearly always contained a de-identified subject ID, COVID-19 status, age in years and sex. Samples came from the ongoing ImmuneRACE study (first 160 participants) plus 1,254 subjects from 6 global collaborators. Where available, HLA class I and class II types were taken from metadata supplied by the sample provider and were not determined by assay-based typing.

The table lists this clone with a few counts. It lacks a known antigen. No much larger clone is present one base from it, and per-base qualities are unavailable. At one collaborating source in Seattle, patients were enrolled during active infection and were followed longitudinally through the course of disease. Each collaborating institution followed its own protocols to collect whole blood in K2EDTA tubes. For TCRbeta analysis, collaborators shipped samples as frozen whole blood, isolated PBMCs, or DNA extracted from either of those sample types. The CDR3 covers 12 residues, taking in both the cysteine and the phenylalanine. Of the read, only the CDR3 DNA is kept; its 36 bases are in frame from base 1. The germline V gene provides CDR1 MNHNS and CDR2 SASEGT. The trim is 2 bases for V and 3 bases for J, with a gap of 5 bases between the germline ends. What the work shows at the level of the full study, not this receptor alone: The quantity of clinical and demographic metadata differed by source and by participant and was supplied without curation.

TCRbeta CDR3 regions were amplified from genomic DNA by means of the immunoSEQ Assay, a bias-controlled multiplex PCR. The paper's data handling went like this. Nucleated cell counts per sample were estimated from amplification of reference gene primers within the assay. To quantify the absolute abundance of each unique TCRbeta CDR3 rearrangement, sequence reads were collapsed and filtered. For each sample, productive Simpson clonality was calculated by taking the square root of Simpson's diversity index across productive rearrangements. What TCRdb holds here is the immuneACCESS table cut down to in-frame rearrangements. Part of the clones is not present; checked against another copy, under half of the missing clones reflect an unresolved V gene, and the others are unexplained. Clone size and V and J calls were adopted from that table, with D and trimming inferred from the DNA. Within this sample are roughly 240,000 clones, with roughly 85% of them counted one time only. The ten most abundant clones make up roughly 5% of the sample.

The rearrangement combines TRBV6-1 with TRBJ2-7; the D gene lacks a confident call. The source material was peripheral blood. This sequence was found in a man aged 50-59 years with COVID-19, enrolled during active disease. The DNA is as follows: TGTGCCAGCAGTGAAACGGGCTACGAGCAGTACTTC. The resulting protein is CASSETGYEQYF.